These 16 T cell receptor beta chains share one sample of origin, sequenced in a study of blood T cell repertoires in COVID-19. Generated by immunoSEQ multiplex PCR, the TCRdb table keeps only in-frame clones and is missing some. The sample consists of 300,000 to 350,000 clones, roughly nine tenths of them appearing once. The specimen was peripheral blood. The receptors originated from a woman aged 55-70 years with COVID-19, enrolled during active disease.

This rearrangement joins TRBV25-1 to TRBJ1-6; the D gene is possibly TRBD1 (5 bases). The CDR3 loop spans 13 amino acids. V was trimmed by 2 bases and J by 7 bases, leaving 6 bases between them. Germline CDR1 is MGHDK and CDR2 is SYGVNS. The CDR3 here is CASSERQNSPLHF. The DNA for the CDR3 is TGTGCCAGCAGTGAAAGACAGAATTCACCCCTCCACTTT.

With respect to this clone: Compared with germline, one end of the junction differs, possibly owing to a read error. V and J are TRBV11-2 and TRBJ1-1, with D possibly TRBD1 on 5 matching bases. The CDR3 consists of 13 residues. The V gene's germline CDR1 is SGHAT and CDR2 FQNNGV. The chain's CDR3 is CASRLGAGREAFF. The CDR3 DNA sequence: TGTGCCAGCAGATTAGGGGCAGGGCGAGAAGCTTTCTTT.

This chain links TRBV20-1 with TRBJ1-2; D is unresolved. The CDR3 contains 13 residues. Germline V gene sequence: CDR1 DFQATT, CDR2 SNEGSKA (reference sequence). Trimming left V 3 bases short and J 3 bases short, with 11 bases between. CDR3 nucleotides: TGCAGTGCTAGTCCCGACGGAGACTATGGCTACACCTTC. This translates into CSASPDGDYGYTF.

The CDR3 here is CASSYLRGRRGYTF. Written as DNA, the CDR3 is TGTGCCAGCAGTTACCTCAGGGGGCGAAGAGGCTACACCTTC. This chain joins TRBV6-2 or TRBV6-3 and TRBJ1-2; 8 bases fit TRBD1. The germline gives CDR1 MNHEY, CDR2 SVGEGT. The CDR3 totals 14 residues. With 2 bases clipped from V and 8 bases from J, the junction kept 7 bases outside the gene matches.

This clone has a single count. The chain has TRBV28 and TRBJ1-2; possibly TRBD1 for D (6 bases). Germline CDR1 is MDHEN and CDR2 is SYDVKM. Trimming shortened V by 4 bases and J by 3 bases, and 15 bases separated the two germline ends. The CDR3 extends over 15 amino acids. CDR3: CASSSPVEGDYGYTF. CDR3 bases: TGTGCCAGCAGTTCCCCAGTTGAGGGGGACTATGGCTACACCTTC.

The chain links TRBV7-2 to TRBJ2-1, with 12 positions matching TRBD1. The CDR3 has 14 residues. Germline CDR1 reads SGHTA; CDR2 reads FQGNSA. J was trimmed by 9 bases and V by 6 bases; bases with no gene match: 6. CDR3 sequence reads: CASSWDRGLLEQFF. CDR3 in DNA: TGTGCCAGCAGTTGGGACAGGGGGCTTCTTGAGCAGTTCTTC.

The V gene is TRBV5-1, the J gene TRBJ1-1, with D maybe TRBD1 (6 bases). V was trimmed by 0 bases and J by 6 bases, leaving 15 bases between them. Germline V lookup: CDR1 SGHRS, CDR2 YFSETQ. The CDR3 consists of 15 residues. CDR3 amino acids: CASSLEYRGAPEAFF. For the CDR3, the DNA is TGCGCCAGCAGCTTGGAGTATCGGGGGGCGCCTGAAGCTTTCTTT.

This chain connects TRBV11-2 to TRBJ2-3, with D hard to call. Germline-derived CDR1 and CDR2 are SGHAT and FQNNGV. The CDR3 extends over 14 amino acids. Deletions cut 4 bases from V and 6 bases from J, with 14 bases between. The CDR3 sequence: CASSSRLSADTQYF. The DNA for the CDR3 is TGTGCCAGCAGCTCCCGACTTTCGGCGGATACGCAGTATTTT. The full variable domain, in which reference TRBV11-2 and TRBJ2-3 provide the parts outside the CDR3, is EAGVAQSPRYKIIEKRQSVAFWCNPISGHATLYWYQQILGQGPKLLIQFQNNGVVDDSQLPKDRFSAERLKGVDSTLKIQPAKLEDSAVYLCASSSRLSADTQYFGPGTRLTVL.

The gene calls are TRBV19 and TRBJ1-5; 8 nucleotides line up with TRBD1. Per germline, CDR1 LNHDA and CDR2 SQIVND (reference sequence). The length of the CDR3 is 16 residues. Trimming took 3 bases from V and 4 from J; bases not matched to a gene: 8. The CDR3 coding sequence is TGTGCCAGTAGTATCATAACAGGGGGAAGAAATCAGCCCCAGCATTTT. Its translation: CASSIITGGRNQPQHF.

The chain employs TRBV5-6 and TRBJ1-5, with TRBD1 matching 7 bases. The junction had 4 bases not matched to a gene; V was cut back by 1 base and J by 0 bases. Germline V CDR1 and CDR2: SGHDT, YYEEEE. The CDR3 spans 16 residues. CDR3 residues: CASSLKGAHSNQPQHF. In nucleotides, the CDR3 is TGTGCCAGCAGCTTGAAGGGGGCCCATAGCAATCAGCCCCAGCATTTT.

This rearrangement joins TRBV18 to TRBJ1-4, with D tentatively TRBD1 (5 bases). Trimming left V 3 bases short and J 0 bases short, with 11 bases between. This CDR3 contains 16 residues. The germline V gene encodes CDR1 KGHSH and CDR2 LQKENI. The CDR3 coding sequence is TGTGCCAGCTCACCTAGACAGACTCCAACTAATGAAAAACTGTTTTTT. Translation gives CASSPRQTPTNEKLFF.

This chain links TRBV5-5 with TRBJ1-1, with D unresolved. The V gene lost 6 bases and the J gene lost 4 bases, with 13 bases spanning the gap. Germline CDR1 and CDR2: SGHKS and YYEKEE (reference sequence). CDR3 length equals 13 residues. The CDR3 is CASNLGLLTEAFF. In nucleotides, the CDR3 is TGTGCCAGCAACTTAGGACTCCTCACTGAAGCTTTCTTT.

In this sample, this clone turned up once. This chain joins TRBV7-2 and TRBJ2-5; 9 bases agree with TRBD2. The CDR3 is 17 amino acids. Germline trimming cut 2 bases from V and 4 bases from J; bases unmatched to any gene: 11. CDR1 is SGHTA, CDR2 FQGNSA, per germline. The CDR3 sequence is CASSLMGGGVIGETQYF. The CDR3 DNA reads TGTGCCAGCAGCTTAATGGGCGGGGGGGTTATAGGAGAGACCCAGTACTTC.

The sample holds a few counts of this clone. The gene calls are TRBV28 and TRBJ2-3, with no clear D. V dropped 5 bases and J dropped 7 bases, with 16 bases sitting between them. The CDR3 is made up of 14 amino acids. Germline lookup yields CDR1 MDHEN and CDR2 SYDVKM. DNA of the CDR3: TGTGCCAGCAGTCAACTCGACTCGTCCCATACGCAGTATTTT. Translating gives CASSQLDSSHTQYF. The entire variable domain, with the rest obtained from reference TRBV28 and TRBJ2-3, is as follows: DVKVTQSSRYLVKRTGEKVFLECVQDMDHENMFWYRQDPGLGLRLIYFSYDVKMKEKGDIPEGYSVSREKKERFSLILESASTNQTSMYLCASSQLDSSHTQYFGPGTRLTVL.

V gene TRBV5-1 combines with J gene TRBJ1-2, with 8 positions matching TRBD1. In germline, CDR1 is SGHRS, CDR2 YFSETQ. V gave up 0 bases and J gave up 3 bases; unmatched junction bases: 4. This CDR3 spans 15 amino acids. CDR3 region: CASSLVTGQDYGYTF. CDR3 DNA sequence: TGCGCCAGCAGCTTGGTAACGGGACAGGACTATGGCTACACCTTC.

The chain combines TRBV4-2 with TRBJ1-1, with D hard to call. This CDR3 spans 15 amino acids. V gave up 6 bases and J gave up 4 bases, with 18 bases separating them. Germline-derived CDR1 and CDR2 are LGHNA and YNFKEQ. CDR3 nucleotides: TGTGCCAGCAGACCCACAGAGGGCGGTGGCACTGAAGCTTTCTTT. Its translation: CASRPTEGGGTEAFF.